The rows below give T cell receptor beta chains drawn from one sample of a study of T cells in Graves' hyperthyroidism and ophthalmopathy. Using its own MiXCR run on the multiplex PCR reads, TCRdb lists one record per CDR3 protein. This table has hundreds of thousands of distinct CDR3 sequences, less than 20% appearing once. Specimen: blood. The receptors derive from a man aged 40-55 years with Graves' ophthalmopathy. Both conserved end residues are part of each CDR3. A D gene is named only where the DNA matches it firmly. A row's size may be missing; if present it is once, few, many or a size class.

d_call j_call clone_size v_call cdr3_aa cdr3_nt
NA TRBJ1-4 NA TRBV25-1 CASSPLGGDEKLFF TGTGCCAGCAGTCCCCTGGGAGGGGATGAAAAACTGTTTTTT
TRBD1 TRBJ1-4 few TRBV5-5 CASSSLDRAEKLFF TGTGCCAGCAGCTCCCTGGACAGGGCCGAAAAACTGTTTTTT
NA TRBJ1-1 many TRBV19 CASSSRQIGGKNTEAFF TGTGCCAGTAGTTCCCGACAGATCGGCGGTAAGAACACTGAAGCTTTCTTT
TRBD1 TRBJ2-3 many TRBV9 CASSVDRGKDTQYF TGTGCCAGCAGCGTGGACAGGGGGAAAGATACGCAGTATTTT
NA TRBJ2-5 NA TRBV5-1 CASTLNAGVRETQYF TGCGCCAGCACGCTAAATGCCGGGGTCCGGGAGACCCAGTACTTC
TRBD1 TRBJ2-2 NA TRBV2 CATGQAGGGELFF TGTGCCACCGGACAGGCTGGAGGCGGGGAGCTGTTTTTT
TRBD2 TRBJ2-1 few TRBV7-2 CASSGTGTSVYNEQFF TGTGCCAGTAGCGGAACCGGGACTAGCGTTTACAATGAGCAGTTCTTC
TRBD2 TRBJ2-2 NA TRBV12-3/TRBV12-4 CASSFGLAGGGSGELFF TGTGCCAGCAGCTTCGGGCTAGCGGGAGGGGGGTCCGGGGAGCTGTTTTTT
NA TRBJ2-6 NA TRBV28 CASSIIAGANVLTF TGTGCCAGCAGCATAATAGCTGGGGCCAACGTCCTGACTTTC
NA TRBJ2-3 many TRBV6-2/TRBV6-3 CASTRSTDTQYF TGTGCCAGCACCCGAAGCACAGATACGCAGTATTTT
TRBD2 TRBJ2-7 NA TRBV5-4 CASSRRSGRRREQYF TGTGCCAGCAGCCGTAGGAGCGGGAGGAGGCGCGAGCAGTACTTC
TRBD1 TRBJ2-5 many TRBV27 CASSPQTGGGETQYF TGTGCCAGCAGTCCTCAGACAGGGGGCGGGGAGACCCAGTACTTC
TRBD1 TRBJ1-2 NA TRBV16 CASSQRQGGAYGYTF TGTGCCAGCAGCCAAAGACAGGGTGGGGCTTATGGCTACACCTTC
TRBD1 TRBJ2-3 many TRBV28 CASSSPTGSTDTQYF TGTGCCAGCAGTTCACCGACAGGGAGCACAGATACGCAGTATTTT
NA TRBJ2-7 few TRBV20-1 CSAKSLGDPSYEQYF TGCAGTGCTAAATCCTTAGGGGATCCCTCCTACGAGCAGTACTTC
NA TRBJ1-2 NA TRBV30 CAEDRTYGYTF TGTGCTGAAGACCGGACCTATGGCTACACCTTC
TRBD2 TRBJ2-2 many TRBV28 CASSLGPKLATGELFF TGTGCCAGCAGTTTAGGCCCCAAACTAGCGACCGGGGAGCTGTTTTTT
TRBD1 TRBJ1-5 few TRBV6-1 CASSESGTGGLQPQHF TGTGCCAGCAGTGAATCCGGGACAGGGGGCCTTCAGCCCCAGCATTTT
NA TRBJ2-2 NA TRBV9 CASSVAGTNTGELFF TGTGCCAGCAGCGTAGCGGGGACCAACACCGGGGAGCTGTTTTTT
NA TRBJ1-2 NA TRBV11-2 CASSPPARVGYTF TGTGCCAGCAGCCCTCCGGCTCGCGTTGGCTACACCTTC
NA TRBJ2-5 NA TRBV29-1 CSVGVSGYEGETQYF TGCAGCGTTGGAGTCTCCGGGTATGAGGGAGAGACCCAGTACTTC
TRBD1 TRBJ2-7 few TRBV5-1 CASSSTGGAYEQYF TGCGCCAGCAGCTCGACAGGGGGCGCGTACGAGCAGTACTTC
TRBD1 TRBJ1-2 NA TRBV27 CASSSVTGGVGYGYTF TGTGCCAGCAGTTCGGTGACAGGGGGCGTGGGCTATGGCTACACCTTC
NA TRBJ2-2 many TRBV11-3 CASSLGGTTGELFF TGTGCCAGCAGCTTAGGGGGGACCACCGGGGAGCTGTTTTTT
NA TRBJ1-2 few TRBV19 CASSPTIGLLTF TGTGCCAGTAGCCCAACCATCGGACTACTAACCTTC
NA TRBJ1-1 NA TRBV12-3/TRBV12-4 CASRLTGGTEAFF TGTGCCAGCAGACTGACGGGCGGGACTGAAGCTTTCTTT
TRBD1 TRBJ2-3 few TRBV20-1 CSARQNRGRSTDTQYF TGCAGTGCTAGGCAAAACAGGGGACGGAGCACAGATACGCAGTATTTT
NA TRBJ1-1 NA TRBV19 CASSIRRATEAFF TGTGCCAGTAGTATCCGGCGGGCCACTGAAGCTTTCTTT
NA TRBJ2-1 NA TRBV9 CASSRGAIRNEQFF TGTGCCAGCAGCCGGGGGGCTATACGGAATGAGCAGTTCTTC
NA TRBJ2-7 many TRBV6-1 CASSPHMSYEQYF TGTGCCAGCAGTCCTCACATGTCCTACGAGCAGTACTTC
NA TRBJ2-1 few TRBV4-1 CASISTPYGDNEQFF TGCGCCAGCATCTCGACCCCGTACGGGGACAATGAGCAGTTCTTC
NA TRBJ1-2 NA TRBV6-2/TRBV6-3 CASSYNRDTYGYTF TGTGCCAGCAGTTACAACCGGGACACCTATGGCTACACCTTC
NA TRBJ2-3 many TRBV30 CAWSVRGLPLTDTQYF TGTGCCTGGAGTGTAAGGGGCCTCCCCCTCACAGATACGCAGTATTTT
NA TRBJ2-1 many TRBV7-2 CASSARLVVNEQFF TGTGCCAGCAGCGCGCGACTAGTTGTCAATGAGCAGTTCTTC
TRBD1 TRBJ2-2 once TRBV12-3/TRBV12-4 CASQPGTGASGELFF TGTGCCAGCCAACCAGGAACAGGGGCGAGCGGGGAGCTGTTTTTT
NA TRBJ1-1 few TRBV30 CAWRQLDGEAFF TGTGCCTGGAGACAGTTGGACGGCGAAGCTTTCTTT
NA TRBJ1-4 many TRBV30 CAWSVHGEKLFF TGTGCCTGGAGTGTACATGGGGAAAAACTGTTTTTT
NA TRBJ1-3 NA TRBV10-2 CASSAQTGGSGNTIYF TGCGCCAGCAGCGCGCAAACTGGGGGCTCTGGAAACACCATATATTTT
TRBD1 TRBJ2-1 many TRBV10-3 CAITQTGGGSSSYNEQFF TGTGCCATCACCCAGACAGGGGGGGGGTCCAGCTCCTACAATGAGCAGTTCTTC
TRBD1 TRBJ1-4 few TRBV28 CASKGGPTGINEKLFF TGTGCCTCAAAGGGCGGGCCGACAGGGATTAATGAAAAACTGTTTTTT